The following is a T cell receptor beta chain sequence with its context. The antigen is not known. TCRdb re-derived calls from the 5' RACE reads in MiXCR, one entry per CDR3 protein. The sample carries about 150,000 distinct CDR3 sequences, around 45% recorded once. The data were obtained in a study of CD8 T cells in ankylosing spondylitis. Between the trimmed V and J ends, which lost 5 bases and 5 bases, there was a span of 21 bases. The CDR3 totals 16 residues. Germline V lookup: CDR1 SEHNR, CDR2 FQNEAQ (reference sequence). The study, taken as a whole, reports: Significant enrichment of disease-linked clones was reportedly seen in matched ankylosing spondylitis synovial fluid. A motif of eight or nine highly homologous TCR beta variants was seen as apparently characteristic of ankylosing spondylitis blood. Some of the motif variants had earlier been found in reactive arthritis patients' fluid and blood.

V usage is TRBV7-9 and J usage is TRBJ2-5, with D possibly matching TRBD1 (5 bases). The source material was synovial fluid, either unsorted or a sorted T cell fraction (not recorded which). The origin of this receptor is a male donor with ankylosing spondylitis. The CDR3 sequence: CASSTIDSYTWETQYF. As DNA, the CDR3 is TGTGCCAGCAGCACAATCGACAGTTACACGTGGGAGACCCAGTACTTC. Combining the CDR3 with reference TRBV7-9 and TRBJ2-5 gives the whole variable domain DTGVSQNPRHKITKRGQNVTFRCDPISEHNRLYWYRQTLGQGPEFLTYFQNEAQLEKSRLLSDRFSAERPKGSFSTLEIQRTEQGDSAMYLCASSTIDSYTWETQYFGPGTRLLVL.